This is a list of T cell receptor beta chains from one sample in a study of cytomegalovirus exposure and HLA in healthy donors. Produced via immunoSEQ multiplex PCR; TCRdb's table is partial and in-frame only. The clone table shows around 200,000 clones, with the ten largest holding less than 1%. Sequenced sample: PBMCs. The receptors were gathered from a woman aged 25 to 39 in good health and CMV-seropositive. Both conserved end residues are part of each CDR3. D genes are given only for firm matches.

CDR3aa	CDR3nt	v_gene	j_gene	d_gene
CASKQGMDGYTF	TGTGCCAGCAAGCAGGGGATGGATGGCTACACCTTC	TRBV6-6	TRBJ1-2	.
CASNGGAYEQYF	TGTGCCAGCAACGGAGGGGCCTACGAGCAGTACTTC	TRBV5-6	TRBJ2-7	.
CASSQYNIQGTGNTIYF	TGCGCCAGCAGCCAATATAATATCCAGGGTACGGGAAACACCATATATTTT	TRBV4-1	TRBJ1-3	.
CASSPGQGAEAFF	TGTGCCAGCTCACCGGGACAGGGGGCTGAAGCTTTCTTT	TRBV18	TRBJ1-1	TRBD1
CASSVGLAGVDEQYF	TGTGCCAGCAGCGTGGGACTAGCGGGAGTCGACGAGCAGTACTTC	TRBV7-2	TRBJ2-7	TRBD2
CASSGRTGSGEQYF	TGTGCCAGCAGCGGACGGACAGGCTCGGGCGAGCAGTACTTC	TRBV7-8	TRBJ2-7	TRBD1
CATTGNGANVLTF	TGTGCTACAACAGGGAATGGGGCCAACGTCCTGACTTTC	TRBV6-5	TRBJ2-6	.
CASSQETFSEQFF	TGTGCCAGCAGCCAAGAGACTTTTAGCGAGCAGTTCTTC	TRBV14	TRBJ2-1	.
CASSVTATGNTIYF	TGTGCCAGTAGCGTGACTGCTACTGGAAACACCATATATTTT	TRBV19	TRBJ1-3	.
CASSFSYTEAFF	TGTGCCAGCAGCTTTTCCTACACTGAAGCTTTCTTT	TRBV7-9	TRBJ1-1	.
CASSTGDSNSYEQYF	TGTGCCAGTAGTACCGGGGACAGTAACAGCTACGAGCAGTACTTC	TRBV19	TRBJ2-7	TRBD1
CASGGDGEYF	TGTGCCAGCGGCGGAGACGGGGAGTACTTC	TRBV28	TRBJ2-7	.
CASSPLSDSSYGYTF	TGTGCCAGCTCACCACTGTCTGACAGCTCTTATGGCTACACCTTC	TRBV18	TRBJ1-2	.